These 16 T cell receptor beta chains were all obtained from the same sample, sequenced in a study of T cell responses to AZD1222 COVID-19 vaccine. Repertoires were generated with immunoSEQ multiplex PCR, while TCRdb's copy carries only in-frame clones and drops some. The sample records some 150,000 clones, about 87% being singletons. Source: peripheral blood, taken on day 0 of AZD1222 vaccination. The receptor set was obtained from an adult in good health.

This clone has only one observation. The chain joins TRBV2 to TRBJ1-5, with TRBD1 as a possible D gene (5 bases). Deletions cut 7 bases from V and 5 bases from J, with 12 bases between. Germline V CDR1 and CDR2: SNHLY, FYNNEI. The CDR3 is made up of 13 amino acids. In nucleotides, the CDR3 is TGTGCCAGCAACCAGGGCCAGTATCAGCCCCAGCATTTT. This translates into CASNQGQYQPQHF.

CDR3 DNA sequence: TGTGCCAGCAGTTACCCCCTACAGGGACGGGGGAACTATGGCTACACCTTC. It codes for CASSYPLQGRGNYGYTF. The chain carries TRBV6-2 or TRBV6-3 and TRBJ1-2; tentatively, D is TRBD1 (6 bases). From germline, CDR1 is MNHEY and CDR2 SVGEGT. V lost 2 bases and J lost 2, with 18 bases in between. CDR3 length: 17 amino acids.

The gene calls are TRBV19 and TRBJ1-2; 7 bases match TRBD1. V lost 5 bases, J lost 6 bases, and 6 bases stayed unmatched. Germline lookup yields CDR1 LNHDA and CDR2 SQIVND (reference sequence). The CDR3 has 13 residues. In DNA form, the CDR3 reads TGTGCCAGTAGTGGCAACGACAGGGATGGCTACACCTTC. This codes for CASSGNDRDGYTF.

This chain connects TRBV25-1 to TRBJ1-2; 11 nucleotides align to TRBD1. CDR1 is MGHDK and CDR2 is SYGVNS in the germline V gene. There are 16 residues in the CDR3. V was clipped by 4 bases and J by 7 bases; unmatched bases: 11. CDR3 loop: CASSADRGRSLGGYTF. The CDR3 bases are TGTGCCAGCAGTGCGGACAGGGGGCGTTCGTTGGGTGGCTACACCTTC.

The chain employs TRBV21-1 and TRBJ1-5. TRBV21-1 constitutes a pseudogene. CDR3 length equals 13 residues. The chain's CDR3 is CASSKLTDQPQHF. CDR3 coding DNA: TGTGCCAGCAGCAAGTTAACCGATCAGCCCCAGCATTTT.

The chain combines TRBV6-2 or TRBV6-3 with TRBJ2-1; 8 bases are shared with TRBD2. V was clipped by 3 bases and J by 4 bases; unmatched bases: 8. This CDR3 has 16 amino acids. The V gene's germline CDR1 is MNHEY and CDR2 SVGEGT. The CDR3 loop reads CASSYFRSGGYNEQFF. The DNA for the CDR3 is TGTGCCAGCAGTTATTTTCGAAGCGGGGGTTACAATGAGCAGTTCTTC.

The gene calls are TRBV28 and TRBJ1-6, with 7 bases matching TRBD1. CDR1 and CDR2 from the germline V gene are MDHEN and SYDVKM. Germline trimming cut 6 bases from V and 10 bases from J; bases unmatched to any gene: 15. The CDR3 loop spans 16 amino acids. This CDR3 is CASSSPVQGEVSPLHF. The CDR3 DNA reads TGTGCCAGCAGCTCCCCGGTGCAGGGGGAGGTCTCACCCCTCCACTTT.

The rearrangement links TRBV2 to TRBJ1-5; no clear D gene. The CDR3 contains 14 residues. V was shortened by 3 bases and J by 2 bases, with 8 bases between the two germline ends. CDR1 is SNHLY, CDR2 FYNNEI, per germline. As DNA, the CDR3 is TGTGCCAGCAGTGAGTTCGTTCGCAATCAGCCCCAGCATTTT. This sequence encodes CASSEFVRNQPQHF. Variable domain in full (rest from reference TRBV2 and TRBJ1-5): EPEVTQTPSHQVTQMGQEVILRCVPISNHLYFYWYRQILGQKVEFLVSFYNNEISEKSEIFDDQFSVERPDGSNFTLKIRSTKLEDSAMYFCASSEFVRNQPQHFGDGTRLSIL.

The chain carries TRBV24-1 and TRBJ1-1; tentative D call: TRBD1 (5 bases). This CDR3 has 15 residues. V was pared by 7 bases and J by 1 base, with 15 bases between. Germline-derived CDR1 and CDR2 are KGHDR and SFDVKD. The CDR3 nucleotides read TGTGCCACCAGCGAGACCGGGACGGCGAACACTGAAGCTTTCTTT. This gives the protein CATSETGTANTEAFF.

The rearrangement uses TRBV28 and TRBJ2-7; no firm D call. The CDR3 spans 11 residues. The germline V gene encodes CDR1 MDHEN and CDR2 SYDVKM. Trimming cost V 1 base and J 13 bases, with 11 bases left between them. CDR3 coding DNA: TGTGCCAGCAGTTTATCTCCACCGCCCTACTTC. Translation: CASSLSPPPYF. Looking up the rest from reference TRBV28 and TRBJ2-7 gives the full variable domain: DVKVTQSSRYLVKRTGEKVFLECVQDMDHENMFWYRQDPGLGLRLIYFSYDVKMKEKGDIPEGYSVSREKKERFSLILESASTNQTSMYLCASSLSPPPYFGPGTRLTVT.

The chain couples TRBV5-1 to TRBJ1-1, with D hard to call. CDR1 is SGHRS, CDR2 YFSETQ, per germline. Trimming left V 0 bases short and J 8 bases short, with 14 bases between. The CDR3 covers 14 residues. The CDR3, as DNA: TGCGCCAGCAGCTTGGGGACCCCACCGGGAGAAGCTTTCTTT. This translates into CASSLGTPPGEAFF.

The chain links TRBV28 to TRBJ1-2, with D tentatively TRBD1 (5 bases). Germline V gene lookup returns CDR1 MDHEN and CDR2 SYDVKM. Trimming took 2 bases from V and 5 from J, leaving 6 bases between them. This CDR3 has 12 residues. This chain's CDR3 is CASSLPGYGYTF. The CDR3 DNA follows: TGTGCCAGCAGTTTACCAGGGTATGGCTACACCTTC.

The V call is TRBV2, the J call TRBJ2-1, with D perhaps given as TRBD1 or TRBD2 (5 bases each). The germline V gene has CDR1 SNHLY and CDR2 FYNNEI. Trimming took 4 bases from V and 6 from J, leaving 19 bases between them. The CDR3 runs 16 residues. For the CDR3, the DNA is TGTGCCAGCAGTGGAGGTGGGACCGGGGTCTCCAATGAGCAGTTCTTC. Translated, it gives CASSGGGTGVSNEQFF.

The rearrangement links TRBV28 to TRBJ1-2; D remains unclear. V gave up 5 bases and J gave up 2 bases, with 15 bases separating them. Germline values: CDR1 MDHEN, CDR2 SYDVKM. The CDR3 spans 15 residues. As DNA, the CDR3 is TGTGCCAGCAGTCCCCCCTCGTTCAGAAACTATGGCTACACCTTC. Translating it yields CASSPPSFRNYGYTF.

The rearrangement uses TRBV2 and TRBJ2-3; weak D call: TRBD1 (5 bases). This CDR3 is 14 amino acids long. V dropped 4 bases and J dropped 3 bases, with 11 bases sitting between them. The germline V gene encodes CDR1 SNHLY and CDR2 FYNNEI. The CDR3 DNA reads TGTGCCAGCAGTGTAACAGGCGGTACAGATACGCAGTATTTT. Translation: CASSVTGGTDTQYF.

The V and J genes are TRBV7-3 and TRBJ2-1; TRBD2 matches 9 bases. Trimming took 5 bases from V and 10 from J; bases not matched to a gene: 12. Germline V CDR1 and CDR2: SGHTA, FQGTGA. CDR3 length equals 15 residues. CDR3 sequence: CASSRSGGPNGEQFF. CDR3 DNA sequence: TGTGCCAGCAGCCGGAGCGGGGGGCCAAACGGGGAGCAGTTCTTC.